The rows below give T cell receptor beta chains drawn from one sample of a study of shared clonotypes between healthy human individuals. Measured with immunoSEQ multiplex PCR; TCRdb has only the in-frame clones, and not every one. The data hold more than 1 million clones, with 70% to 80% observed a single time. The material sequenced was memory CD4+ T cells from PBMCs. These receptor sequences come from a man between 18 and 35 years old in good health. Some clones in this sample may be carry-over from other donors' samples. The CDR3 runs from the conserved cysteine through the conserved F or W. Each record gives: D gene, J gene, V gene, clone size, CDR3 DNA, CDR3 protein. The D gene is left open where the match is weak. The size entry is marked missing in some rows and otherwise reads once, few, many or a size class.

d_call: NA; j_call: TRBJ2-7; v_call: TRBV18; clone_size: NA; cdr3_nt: TGTGCCAGCTCAAATCAGGGCCAGGGCGAGCAGTACTTC; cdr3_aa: CASSNQGQGEQYF
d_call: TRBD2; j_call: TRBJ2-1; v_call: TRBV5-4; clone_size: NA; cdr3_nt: TGTGCCAGCAGCTCCGGGACTAGCGGGATATATGAGCAGTTCTTC; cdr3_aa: CASSSGTSGIYEQFF
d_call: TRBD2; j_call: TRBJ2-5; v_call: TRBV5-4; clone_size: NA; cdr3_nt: TGTGCCAGCAGCTTGGGCGGACTAGGGGCCCAAGAGACCCAGTACTTC; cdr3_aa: CASSLGGLGAQETQYF
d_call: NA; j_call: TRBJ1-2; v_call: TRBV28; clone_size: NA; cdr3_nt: TGTGCCAGCAGTCTCAGGGCCTATGGCTACACCTTC; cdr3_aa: CASSLRAYGYTF
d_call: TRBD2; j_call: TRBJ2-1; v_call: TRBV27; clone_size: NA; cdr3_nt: TGTGCCAGCAGTTTACGGGCAAGGTATTTTCGCGGGGGGGGCGGCAATGAGCAGTTCTTC; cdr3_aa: CASSLRARYFRGGGGNEQFF
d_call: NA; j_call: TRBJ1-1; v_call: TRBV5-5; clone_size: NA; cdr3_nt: TGTGCCAGCAGCTTCAGATTGGTCCTGAACACTGAAGCTTTCTTT; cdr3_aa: CASSFRLVLNTEAFF
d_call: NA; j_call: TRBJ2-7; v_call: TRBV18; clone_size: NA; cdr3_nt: TGTGCCAGCTCACCATGGGCTGCCTACGAGCAGTACTTC; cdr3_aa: CASSPWAAYEQYF
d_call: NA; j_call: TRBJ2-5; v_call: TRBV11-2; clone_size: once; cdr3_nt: TGTGCCAGCAGGTACCGGGACCGGGGAGAGACCCAGTACTTC; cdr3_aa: CASRYRDRGETQYF
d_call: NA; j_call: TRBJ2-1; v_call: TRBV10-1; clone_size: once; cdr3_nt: TGCGCCAGCAGTGAGAGGGTCTCGAGCTCCTACAATGAGCAGTTCTTC; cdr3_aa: CASSERVSSSYNEQFF
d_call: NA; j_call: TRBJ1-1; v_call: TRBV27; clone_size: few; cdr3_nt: TGTGCCAGCAGTTTAAGCAGATCCACTGAAGCTTTCTTT; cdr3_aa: CASSLSRSTEAFF
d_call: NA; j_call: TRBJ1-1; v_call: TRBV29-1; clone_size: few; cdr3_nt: TGCAGCGTCGTTGCGCGGGGGCGGAACACTGAAGCTTTCTTT; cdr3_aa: CSVVARGRNTEAFF
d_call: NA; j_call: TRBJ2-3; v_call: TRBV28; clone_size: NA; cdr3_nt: TGTGCCAGCAGGGGCACAGATACGCAGTATTTT; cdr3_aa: CASRGTDTQYF
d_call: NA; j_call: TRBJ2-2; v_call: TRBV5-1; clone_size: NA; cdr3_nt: TGCGCCAGCAGCTTGGTCAGGGGACCAGCGAACACCGGGGAGCTGTTTTTT; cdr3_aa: CASSLVRGPANTGELFF
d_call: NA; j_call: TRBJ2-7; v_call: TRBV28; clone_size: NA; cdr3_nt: TGTGCCAGCTCCCTAGCAGGGGACCGCTCCTACGAGCAGTACTTC; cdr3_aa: CASSLAGDRSYEQYF
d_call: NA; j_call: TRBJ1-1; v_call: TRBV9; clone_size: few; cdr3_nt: TGTGCCAGCAGCGTAGAGGCAGATCAGGGGGCTTTCTTT; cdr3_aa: CASSVEADQGAFF
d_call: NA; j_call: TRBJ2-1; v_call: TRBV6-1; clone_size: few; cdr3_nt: TGTGCCGCAAGGTATGAGCAGTTCTTC; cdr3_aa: CAARYEQFF
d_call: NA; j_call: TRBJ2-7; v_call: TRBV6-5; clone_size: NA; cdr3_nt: TGTGCCAGCAGTTACTCAGGGACTTTCTCCTACGAGCAGTACTTC; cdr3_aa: CASSYSGTFSYEQYF
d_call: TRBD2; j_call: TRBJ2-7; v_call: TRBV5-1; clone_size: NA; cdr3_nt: TGCGCCAGCAGCTTGGGACTAGCGGGTGGTGAGCAGTACTTC; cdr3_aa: CASSLGLAGGEQYF
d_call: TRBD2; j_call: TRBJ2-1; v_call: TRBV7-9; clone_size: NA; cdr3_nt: TGTGCCAGCAGCTTAGCGCCGGGTAGCGGGAGATGGGATGAGCAGTTCTTC; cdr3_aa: CASSLAPGSGRWDEQFF
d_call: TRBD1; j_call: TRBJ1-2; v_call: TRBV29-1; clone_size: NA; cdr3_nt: TGCAGCGTTGAAGACAGAGGGGGCAACTATGGCTACACCTTC; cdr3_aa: CSVEDRGGNYGYTF
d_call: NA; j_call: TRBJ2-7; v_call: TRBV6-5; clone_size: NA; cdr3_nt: TGTGCCAGCAGTTACGAGGAGTTGGCCTACGAGCAGTACTTC; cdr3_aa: CASSYEELAYEQYF
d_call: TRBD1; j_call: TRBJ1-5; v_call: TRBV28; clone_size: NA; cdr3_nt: TGTGCCAGCAGCGAACCAGGGGACAGGGACGAGCAGCCCCAGCATTTT; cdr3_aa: CASSEPGDRDEQPQHF
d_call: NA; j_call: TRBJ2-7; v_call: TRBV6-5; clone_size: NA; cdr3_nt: TGTGCCAGCAGTCGGACGGACCCCTACGAGCAGTACTTC; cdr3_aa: CASSRTDPYEQYF
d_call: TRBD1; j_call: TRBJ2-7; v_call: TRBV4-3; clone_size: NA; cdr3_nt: TGCGCCAGCAGCCATCTCCCACCGGGACAGGGGGCTTACGAGCAGTACTTC; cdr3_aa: CASSHLPPGQGAYEQYF
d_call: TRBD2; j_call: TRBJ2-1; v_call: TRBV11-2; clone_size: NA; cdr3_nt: TGTGCCAGCAGCTTCACGACTAGCGGAACCTACAATGAGCAGTTCTTC; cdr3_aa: CASSFTTSGTYNEQFF
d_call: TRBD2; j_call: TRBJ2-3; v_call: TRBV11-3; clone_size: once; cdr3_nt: TGTGCCAGCAGCCACGGAGCGGGAGACACAGATACGCAGTATTTT; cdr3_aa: CASSHGAGDTDTQYF
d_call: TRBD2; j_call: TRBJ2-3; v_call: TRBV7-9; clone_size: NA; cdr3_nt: TGTGCCAGCAGCCCCCGACTGGGAGCGGGGAGCACAGATACGCAGTATTTT; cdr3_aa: CASSPRLGAGSTDTQYF
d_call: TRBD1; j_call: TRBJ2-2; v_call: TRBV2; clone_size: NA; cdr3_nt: TGTGCCAGCAGCGATCCGGGACAGAGAAACACCGGGGAGCTGTTTTTT; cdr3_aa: CASSDPGQRNTGELFF
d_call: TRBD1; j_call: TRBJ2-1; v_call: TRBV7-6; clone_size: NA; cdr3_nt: TGTGCCAGCAGCAGAGGGACAGCCTACAATGAGCAGTTCTTC; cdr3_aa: CASSRGTAYNEQFF
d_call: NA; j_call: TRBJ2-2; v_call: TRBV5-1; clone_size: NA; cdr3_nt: TGCGCCAGCAGCACCGGGACACCGAACACCGGGGAGCTGTTTTTT; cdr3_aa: CASSTGTPNTGELFF
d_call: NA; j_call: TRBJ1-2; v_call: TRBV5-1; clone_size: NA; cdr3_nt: TGCGCCAGCAGCCCGGAAGGCCCCTTCTATGGCTACACCTTC; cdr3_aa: CASSPEGPFYGYTF
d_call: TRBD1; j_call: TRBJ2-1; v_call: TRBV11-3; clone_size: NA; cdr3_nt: TGTGCCAGCAGCTTAGGACAGGGAGTCCATGAGCAGTTCTTC; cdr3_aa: CASSLGQGVHEQFF
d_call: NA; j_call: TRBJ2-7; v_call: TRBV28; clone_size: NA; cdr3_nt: TGTGCCAGCAGTTTACTCAATGGAGGGGCCGGACTAAACTACGAGCAGTACTTC; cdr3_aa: CASSLLNGGAGLNYEQYF
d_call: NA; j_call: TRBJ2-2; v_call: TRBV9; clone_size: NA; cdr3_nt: TGTGCCAGCAGCCCTTACTCCGGGGAGCTGTTTTTT; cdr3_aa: CASSPYSGELFF
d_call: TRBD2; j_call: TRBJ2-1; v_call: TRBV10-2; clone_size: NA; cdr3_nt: TGCGCCAGCAGAGGGAGCGGGGGGTCCTACAATGAGCAGTTCTTC; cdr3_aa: CASRGSGGSYNEQFF
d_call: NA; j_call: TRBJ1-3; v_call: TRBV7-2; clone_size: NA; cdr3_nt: TGTGCCAGCAGCTCGGGAGGGTTTTCTGGAAACACCATATATTTT; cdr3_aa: CASSSGGFSGNTIYF
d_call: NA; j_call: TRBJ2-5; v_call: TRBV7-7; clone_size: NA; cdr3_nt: TGTGCCAGCAGCTTAGTTCCCGGAGAGACCCAGTACTTC; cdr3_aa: CASSLVPGETQYF
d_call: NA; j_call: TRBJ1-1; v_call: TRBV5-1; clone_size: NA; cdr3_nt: TGCGCCAGCAAAGGCGGGGCGAACACTGAAGCTTTCTTT; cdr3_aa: CASKGGANTEAFF
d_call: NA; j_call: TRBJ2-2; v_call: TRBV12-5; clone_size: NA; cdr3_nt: TGTGCTAGTGGTTTGGTAGACACCGGGGAGCTGTTTTTT; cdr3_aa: CASGLVDTGELFF
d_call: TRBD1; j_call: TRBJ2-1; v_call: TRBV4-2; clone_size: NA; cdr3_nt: TGTGCCAGCAGCGTTCGGACAGGGGGGGAGAATGAGCAGTTCTTC; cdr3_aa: CASSVRTGGENEQFF
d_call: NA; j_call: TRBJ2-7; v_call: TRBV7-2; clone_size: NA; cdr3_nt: TGTGCCAGCAGCTTAGCGGGGGTGTCAGGGAGCTCCTACGAGCAGTACTTC; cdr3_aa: CASSLAGVSGSSYEQYF
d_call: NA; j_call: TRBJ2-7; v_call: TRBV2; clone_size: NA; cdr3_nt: TGTGCCAGCAGCAGAACCCAGGGGAGTTCCTACGAGCAGTACTTC; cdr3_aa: CASSRTQGSSYEQYF
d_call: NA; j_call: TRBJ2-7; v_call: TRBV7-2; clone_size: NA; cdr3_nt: TGTGCCAGCAGCGGATGGATAGCGCCTTCCTACGAGCAGTACTTC; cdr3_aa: CASSGWIAPSYEQYF
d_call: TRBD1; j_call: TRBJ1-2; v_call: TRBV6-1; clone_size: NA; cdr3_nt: TGTGCCAGCAGTGGCTCCGGGACAGCCCCTGGCTACACCTTC; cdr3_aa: CASSGSGTAPGYTF